A selection of T cell receptor beta chains follows, all from one sample in a study of cytomegalovirus exposure and HLA in healthy donors. Measured with immunoSEQ multiplex PCR; TCRdb has only the in-frame clones, and not every one. In the table there are 150,000 to 250,000 clones, 60% to 85% of which are singletons. Material: PBMCs. The receptors come from a girl aged 5 to 17 in good health and CMV-seropositive. Each CDR3 is given with its conserved first and last residue. A D gene is named only where the DNA matches it firmly. Where a row states a size, it is once, few, many or the class of an expanded clone; other rows omit it.

CASGSGTVNEQFF TGTGCCAGCGGATCCGGGACAGTCAATGAGCAGTTCTTC TRBJ2-1 NA TRBV6-4 TRBD1
CASSVDQGGYTF TGTGCCAGCAGCGTAGACCAGGGTGGCTACACCTTC TRBJ1-2 NA TRBV9 NA
CASSLRAGGVETQYF TGTGCCAGCAGCCTCCGCGCGGGGGGAGTCGAGACCCAGTACTTC TRBJ2-5 NA TRBV6-5 TRBD2
CSVETRNVYGYTF TGCAGCGTTGAAACCAGGAATGTCTATGGCTACACCTTC TRBJ1-2 few TRBV29-1 NA
CASSRRDSQETQYF TGTGCCAGCTCACGCCGGGACAGCCAAGAGACCCAGTACTTC TRBJ2-5 NA TRBV18 TRBD1
CASSLDVADTQYF TGCGCCAGCAGCTTGGATGTCGCAGATACGCAGTATTTT TRBJ2-3 NA TRBV5-1 NA
CASSVDRQETQYF TGTGCCAGCAGTGTCGACAGGCAAGAGACCCAGTACTTC TRBJ2-5 NA TRBV7-8 NA
CSVESLLANTEAFF TGCAGCGTTGAGTCCCTTCTGGCGAACACTGAAGCTTTCTTT TRBJ1-1 once TRBV29-1 NA
CASSQEVTGIYGYTF TGTGCCAGCAGCCAAGAAGTAACAGGAATCTATGGCTACACCTTC TRBJ1-2 NA TRBV14 NA
CASSEGLAPDTQYF TGTGCCAGCAGCGAAGGACTAGCCCCAGATACGCAGTATTTT TRBJ2-3 few TRBV9 TRBD2
CASSLRTGGTDTQYF TGCGCCAGCAGCTTACGGACAGGCGGCACAGATACGCAGTATTTT TRBJ2-3 NA TRBV4-3 TRBD1
CSSSLAASGGARTDTQYF TGTTCCAGCAGCTTAGCGGCTAGCGGGGGGGCGCGCACAGATACGCAGTATTTT TRBJ2-3 NA TRBV7-9 TRBD2
CASRLRSGTAYEQYF TGCGCCAGCAGGTTAAGGTCGGGGACAGCCTACGAGCAGTACTTC TRBJ2-7 NA TRBV5-1 TRBD1
CAWSTGPHYEQYF TGTGCCTGGAGCACAGGTCCTCACTACGAGCAGTACTTC TRBJ2-7 NA TRBV30 NA
CASSLGGSYYEQYF TGCGCCAGCAGCTTGGGGGGCAGCTACTACGAGCAGTACTTC TRBJ2-7 NA TRBV5-1 NA
CASSYYSELYEQYF TGTGCCAGCAGTTACTATTCAGAATTGTACGAGCAGTACTTC TRBJ2-7 NA TRBV6-6 NA
CASSPKSPSRDRYEQYF TGTGCCAGCAGCCCCAAATCGCCCTCTCGGGACAGATACGAGCAGTACTTC TRBJ2-7 NA TRBV11-2 TRBD1
CASGSGQGSNQPQHF TGTGCTAGTGGTTCAGGACAGGGTAGCAATCAGCCCCAGCATTTT TRBJ1-5 NA TRBV12-5 TRBD1
CASSALGTGGSHEQYF TGTGCCAGCAGTGCCTTAGGGACAGGTGGTTCCCACGAGCAGTACTTC TRBJ2-7 few TRBV6-6 TRBD1
CATSELGFATNEKLFF TGTGCCACCAGCGAGCTCGGGTTTGCAACTAATGAAAAACTGTTTTTT TRBJ1-4 NA TRBV15 NA
CASSPVRAGGQETQYF TGTGCCAGCAGCCCCGTTCGAGCGGGGGGACAAGAGACCCAGTACTTC TRBJ2-5 NA TRBV7-2 TRBD2
CAIRTDRADTEAFF TGTGCCATCAGGACCGACAGGGCGGACACTGAAGCTTTCTTT TRBJ1-1 NA TRBV10-3 TRBD1